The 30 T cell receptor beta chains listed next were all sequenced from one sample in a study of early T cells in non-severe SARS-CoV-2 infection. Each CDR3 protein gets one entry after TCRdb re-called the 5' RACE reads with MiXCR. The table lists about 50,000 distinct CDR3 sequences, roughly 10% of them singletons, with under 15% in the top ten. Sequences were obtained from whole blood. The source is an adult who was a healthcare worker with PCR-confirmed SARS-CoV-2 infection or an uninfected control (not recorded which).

CDR3 in amino acids: CSVESPGANVLTF. Written as DNA, the CDR3 is TGCAGCGTTGAATCCCCTGGGGCCAACGTCCTGACTTTC. The rearrangement links TRBV29-1 to TRBJ2-6; no definite D call. The ends were cut back, 2 bases at V and 2 bases at J, with 4 bases in the middle. This CDR3 has 13 amino acids. Per the germline V gene, CDR1 is SQVTM and CDR2 is ANQGSEA. Filled out from reference TRBV29-1 and TRBJ2-6, the complete variable domain reads SAVISQKPSRDICQRGTSLTIQCQVDSQVTMMFWYRQQPGQSLTLIATANQGSEATYESGFVIDKFPISRPNLTFSTLTVSNMSPEDSSIYLCSVESPGANVLTFGAGSRLTVL.

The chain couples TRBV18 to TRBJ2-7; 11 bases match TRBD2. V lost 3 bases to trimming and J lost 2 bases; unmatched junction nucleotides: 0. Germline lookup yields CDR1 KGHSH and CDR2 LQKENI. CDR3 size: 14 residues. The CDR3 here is CASSPSGRAYEQYF. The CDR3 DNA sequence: TGTGCCAGCTCACCTAGCGGGAGGGCCTACGAGCAGTACTTC.

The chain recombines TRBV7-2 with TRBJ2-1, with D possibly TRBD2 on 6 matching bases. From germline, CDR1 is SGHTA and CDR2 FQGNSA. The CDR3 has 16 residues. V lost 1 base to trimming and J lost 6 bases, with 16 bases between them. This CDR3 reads CASSLVGTHQFNEQFF. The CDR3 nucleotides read TGTGCCAGCAGCTTAGTTGGGACTCACCAATTCAATGAGCAGTTCTTC.

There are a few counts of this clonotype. CDR3: CSARDRSSAYYEQYF. In DNA, the CDR3 is TGCAGTGCTAGAGACCGGTCTAGCGCGTACTACGAGCAGTACTTC. The chain has TRBV20-1 and TRBJ2-7; TRBD2 might be the D (6 bases). The V end lost 0 bases, the J end lost 3 bases, and 15 bases lay between the germline ends. From germline, CDR1 is DFQATT and CDR2 SNEGSKA (reference sequence). This CDR3 region has 15 residues.

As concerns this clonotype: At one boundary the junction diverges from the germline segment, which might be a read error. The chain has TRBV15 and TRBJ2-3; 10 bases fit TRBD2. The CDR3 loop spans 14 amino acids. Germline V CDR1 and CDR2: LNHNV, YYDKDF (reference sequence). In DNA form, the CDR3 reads TGTACCACCAGCACTAGCGGGAAAACAGATACGCAGTATTTT. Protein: CTTSTSGKTDTQYF.

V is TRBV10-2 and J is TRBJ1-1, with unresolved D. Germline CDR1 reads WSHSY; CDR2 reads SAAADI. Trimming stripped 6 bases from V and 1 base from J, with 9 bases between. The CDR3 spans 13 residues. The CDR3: CASSRVKNTEAFF. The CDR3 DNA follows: TGCGCCAGCAGCCGAGTCAAGAACACTGAAGCTTTCTTT.

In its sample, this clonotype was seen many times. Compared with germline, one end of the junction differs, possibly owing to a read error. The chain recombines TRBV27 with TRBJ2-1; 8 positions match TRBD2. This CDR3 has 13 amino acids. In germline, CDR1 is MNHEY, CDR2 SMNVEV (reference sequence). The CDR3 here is CASSLFPGLGSLF. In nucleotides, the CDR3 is TGTGCCAGCAGTTTATTCCCGGGACTAGGATCCCTCTTC.

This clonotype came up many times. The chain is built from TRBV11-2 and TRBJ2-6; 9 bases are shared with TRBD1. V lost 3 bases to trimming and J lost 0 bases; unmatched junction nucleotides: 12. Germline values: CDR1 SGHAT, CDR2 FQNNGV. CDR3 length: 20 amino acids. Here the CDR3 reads CASSFVTGTGRTSGANVLTF. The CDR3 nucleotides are TGTGCCAGCAGCTTTGTTACCGGGACAGGGCGTACCTCTGGGGCCAACGTCCTGACTTTC.

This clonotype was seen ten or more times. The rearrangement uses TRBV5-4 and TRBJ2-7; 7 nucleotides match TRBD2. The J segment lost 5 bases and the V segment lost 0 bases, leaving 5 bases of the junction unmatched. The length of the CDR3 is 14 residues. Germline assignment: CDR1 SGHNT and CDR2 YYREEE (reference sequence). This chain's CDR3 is CASSLDPGGDEQYF. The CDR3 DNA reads TGTGCCAGCAGCTTGGACCCGGGAGGCGACGAGCAGTACTTC.

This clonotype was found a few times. The CDR3 sequence: CASKFAMTSGRAGQYF. As DNA, the CDR3 is TGTGCCAGCAAGTTCGCGATGACTAGCGGGAGGGCCGGGCAGTACTTC. The chain has TRBV28 and TRBJ2-7, with 14 bases fitting TRBD2. With 7 bases clipped from V and 9 bases from J, the junction kept 14 bases outside the gene matches. CDR3 length equals 16 residues. Germline values: CDR1 MDHEN, CDR2 SYDVKM.

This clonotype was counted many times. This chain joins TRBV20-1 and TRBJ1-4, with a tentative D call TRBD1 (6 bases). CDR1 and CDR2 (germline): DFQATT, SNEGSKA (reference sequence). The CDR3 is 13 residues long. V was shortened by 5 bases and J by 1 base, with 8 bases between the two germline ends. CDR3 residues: CSAVTGTNEKLFF. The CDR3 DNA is TGCAGTGCTGTGACAGGAACTAATGAAAAACTGTTTTTT.

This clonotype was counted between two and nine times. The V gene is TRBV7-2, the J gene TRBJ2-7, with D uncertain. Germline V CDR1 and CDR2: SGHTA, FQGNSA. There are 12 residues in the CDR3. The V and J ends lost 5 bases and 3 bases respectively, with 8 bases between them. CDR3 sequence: CASSPDLYEQYF. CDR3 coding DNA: TGTGCCAGCAGCCCTGACCTCTACGAGCAGTACTTC.

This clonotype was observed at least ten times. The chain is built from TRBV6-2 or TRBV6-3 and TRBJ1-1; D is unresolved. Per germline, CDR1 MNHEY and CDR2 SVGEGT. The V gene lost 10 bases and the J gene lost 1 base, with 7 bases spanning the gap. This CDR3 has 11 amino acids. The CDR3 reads CATGRNTEAFF. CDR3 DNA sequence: TGTGCCACCGGGCGGAACACTGAAGCTTTCTTT.

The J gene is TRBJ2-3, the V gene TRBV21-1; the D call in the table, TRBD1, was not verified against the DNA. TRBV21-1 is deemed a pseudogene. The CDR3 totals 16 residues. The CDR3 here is CASSEKPGTGEDTQYF. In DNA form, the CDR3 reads TGTGCCAGCAGCGAAAAACCCGGGACAGGGGAAGATACGCAGTATTTT.

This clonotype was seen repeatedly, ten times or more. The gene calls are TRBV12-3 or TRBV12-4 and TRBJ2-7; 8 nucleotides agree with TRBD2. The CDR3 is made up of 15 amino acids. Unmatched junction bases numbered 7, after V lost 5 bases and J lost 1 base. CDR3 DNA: TGTGCCAGCAGTCCGAGCGGGAGTGATTCCTACGAGCAGTACTTC. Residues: CASSPSGSDSYEQYF.

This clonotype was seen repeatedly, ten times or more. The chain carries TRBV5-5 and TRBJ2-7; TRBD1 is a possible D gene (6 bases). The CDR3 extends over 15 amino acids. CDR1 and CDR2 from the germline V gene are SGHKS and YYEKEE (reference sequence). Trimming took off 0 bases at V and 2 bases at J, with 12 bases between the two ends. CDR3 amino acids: CASSLVRDIAYEQYF. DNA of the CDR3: TGTGCCAGCAGCTTGGTAAGGGACATCGCCTACGAGCAGTACTTC. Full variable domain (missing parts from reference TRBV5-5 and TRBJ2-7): DAGVTQSPTHLIKTRGQQVTLRCSPISGHKSVSWYQQVLGQGPQFIFQYYEKEERGRGNFPDRFSARQFPNYSSELNVNALLLGDSALYLCASSLVRDIAYEQYFGPGTRLTVT.

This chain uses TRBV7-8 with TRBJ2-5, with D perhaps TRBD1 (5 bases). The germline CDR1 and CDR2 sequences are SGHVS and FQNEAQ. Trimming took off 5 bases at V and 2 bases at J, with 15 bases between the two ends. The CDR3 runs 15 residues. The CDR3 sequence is CASSPDRQKQETQYF. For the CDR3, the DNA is TGTGCCAGCAGCCCAGATAGACAGAAACAAGAGACCCAGTACTTC.

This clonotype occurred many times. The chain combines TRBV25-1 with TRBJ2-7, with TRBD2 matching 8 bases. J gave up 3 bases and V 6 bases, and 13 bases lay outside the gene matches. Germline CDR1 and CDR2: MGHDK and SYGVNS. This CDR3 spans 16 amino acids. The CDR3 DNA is TGTGCCAGCAGCGAAGAGGGCAGCGGGAGTCTCTACGAGCAGTACTTC. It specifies CASSEEGSGSLYEQYF.

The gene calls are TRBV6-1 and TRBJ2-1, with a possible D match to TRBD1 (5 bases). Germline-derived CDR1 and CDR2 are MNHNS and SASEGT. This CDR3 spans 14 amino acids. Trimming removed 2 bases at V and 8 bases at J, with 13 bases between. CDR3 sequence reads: CASSESVGADEQFF. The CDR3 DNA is TGTGCCAGCAGTGAATCAGTAGGGGCAGATGAGCAGTTCTTC.

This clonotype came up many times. CDR3 coding DNA: TGTGCCAGTAGTCCCCAGTTGGGGGTCCAAGAGACCCAGTACTTC. This translates into CASSPQLGVQETQYF. J is TRBJ2-5 and V is TRBV19; D tentatively reads TRBD1 or TRBD2 (5 bases each). CDR3 size: 15 residues. V lost 5 bases, J lost 1 base, and 14 bases lay in between. Germline values: CDR1 LNHDA, CDR2 SQIVND (reference sequence). The whole variable domain, remainder taken from reference TRBV19 and TRBJ2-5, is DGGITQSPKYLFRKEGQNVTLSCEQNLNHDAMYWYRQDPGQGLRLIYYSQIVNDFQKGDIAEGYSVSREKKESFPLTVTSAQKNPTAFYLCASSPQLGVQETQYFGPGTRLLVL.

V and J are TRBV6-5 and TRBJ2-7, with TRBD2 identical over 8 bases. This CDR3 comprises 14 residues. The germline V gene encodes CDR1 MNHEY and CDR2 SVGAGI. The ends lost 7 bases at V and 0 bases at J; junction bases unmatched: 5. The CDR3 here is CASTSSGSSYEQYF. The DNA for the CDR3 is TGTGCCAGCACTTCTAGCGGGTCCTCCTACGAGCAGTACTTC.

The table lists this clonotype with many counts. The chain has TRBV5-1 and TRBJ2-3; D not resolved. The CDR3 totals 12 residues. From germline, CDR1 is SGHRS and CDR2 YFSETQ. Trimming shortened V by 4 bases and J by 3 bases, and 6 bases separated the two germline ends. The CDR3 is CASSPVTDTQYF. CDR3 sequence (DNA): TGCGCCAGCAGCCCCGTGACAGATACGCAGTATTTT.

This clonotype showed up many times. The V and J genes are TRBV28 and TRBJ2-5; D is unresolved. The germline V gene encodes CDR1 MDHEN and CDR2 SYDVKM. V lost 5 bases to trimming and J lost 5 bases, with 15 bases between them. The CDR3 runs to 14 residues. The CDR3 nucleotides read TGTGCCAGCAGTACCACCAGGTTCTATGAGACCCAGTACTTC. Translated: CASSTTRFYETQYF.

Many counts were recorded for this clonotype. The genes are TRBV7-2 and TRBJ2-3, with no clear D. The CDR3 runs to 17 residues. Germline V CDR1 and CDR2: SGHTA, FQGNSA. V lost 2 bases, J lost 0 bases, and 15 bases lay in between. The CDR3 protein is CASSLILVGTSTDTQYF. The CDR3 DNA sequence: TGTGCCAGCAGCTTAATTCTAGTGGGCACTAGCACAGATACGCAGTATTTT.

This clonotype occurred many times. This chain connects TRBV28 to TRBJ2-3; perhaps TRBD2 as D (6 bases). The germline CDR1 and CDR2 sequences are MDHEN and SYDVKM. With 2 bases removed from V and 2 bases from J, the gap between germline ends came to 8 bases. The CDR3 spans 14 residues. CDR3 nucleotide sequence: TGTGCCAGCAGTTTAAGGGACTTCACAGATACGCAGTATTTT. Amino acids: CASSLRDFTDTQYF.

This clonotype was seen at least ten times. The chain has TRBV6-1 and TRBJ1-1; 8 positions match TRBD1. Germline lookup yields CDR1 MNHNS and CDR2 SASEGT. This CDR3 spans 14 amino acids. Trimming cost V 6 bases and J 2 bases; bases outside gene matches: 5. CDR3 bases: TGTGCCAGCAGGCTGACAGGGGACAACACTGAAGCTTTCTTT. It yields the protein CASRLTGDNTEAFF.

This CDR3 reads CASSLGNPEAQYF. In nucleotides, the CDR3 is TGTGCCAGCAGCTTGGGGAACCCTGAGGCCCAGTACTTC. The rearrangement joins TRBV5-4 to TRBJ2-5; D is ambiguous. The V gene lost 0 bases and the J gene lost 9 bases, with 12 bases spanning the gap. The CDR3 is 13 residues long. From germline, CDR1 is SGHNT and CDR2 YYREEE (reference sequence).

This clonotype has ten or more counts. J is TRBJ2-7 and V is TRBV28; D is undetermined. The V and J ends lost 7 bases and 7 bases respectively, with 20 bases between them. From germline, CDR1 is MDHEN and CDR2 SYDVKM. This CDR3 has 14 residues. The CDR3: CASIRGNIYGEQYF. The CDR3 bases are TGTGCCAGCATTCGAGGTAATATCTACGGGGAGCAGTACTTC.

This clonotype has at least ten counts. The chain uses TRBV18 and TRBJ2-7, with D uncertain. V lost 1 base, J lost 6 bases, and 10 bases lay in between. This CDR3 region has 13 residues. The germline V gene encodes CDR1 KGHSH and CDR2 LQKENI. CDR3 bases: TGTGCCAGCTCACCACTTGAGTCAGGCGAGCAGTACTTC. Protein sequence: CASSPLESGEQYF.

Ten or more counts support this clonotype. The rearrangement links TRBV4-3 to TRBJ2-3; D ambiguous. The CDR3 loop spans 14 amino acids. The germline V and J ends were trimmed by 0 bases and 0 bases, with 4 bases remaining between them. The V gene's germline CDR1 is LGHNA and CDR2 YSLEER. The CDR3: CASSQDVSTDTQYF. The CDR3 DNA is TGCGCCAGCAGCCAAGATGTCAGCACAGATACGCAGTATTTT.